The 9 T cell receptor beta chains listed next were all sequenced from one sample in a study of blood T cell repertoires in COVID-19. Method: immunoSEQ multiplex PCR; TCRdb's copy keeps in-frame clones and lacks some. The profile covers roughly 170,000 clones, with around 80% appearing a single time and around a sixth taken by the ten largest. Sequencing was carried out using PBMCs or T cells enriched from blood (not recorded which). Every receptor here comes from a woman in her fifties or sixties who had recovered from COVID-19.

This clone was found once. The V gene is TRBV18, the J gene TRBJ2-6; unclear D gene. Trimming left V 5 bases short and J 1 base short, with 6 bases between. Germline V CDR1 and CDR2: KGHSH, LQKENI. CDR3 length: 14 amino acids. The CDR3 loop is CASSSSSGANVLTF. DNA of the CDR3: TGTGCCAGCTCAAGCTCGTCTGGGGCCAACGTCCTGACTTTC.

The chain couples TRBV11-2 to TRBJ1-2; TRBD1 matches at 8 bases. The CDR3 consists of 15 residues. Germline V lookup: CDR1 SGHAT, CDR2 FQNNGV. Unmatched junction bases numbered 6, after V lost 2 bases and J lost 4 bases. CDR3 in DNA: TGTGCCAGCAGCTTATCGACAGGGGCTGGCTATGGCTACACCTTC. This encodes CASSLSTGAGYGYTF.

This chain connects TRBV6-2 or TRBV6-3 to TRBJ2-7, with TRBD1 as a possible D gene (6 bases). The V gene lost 3 bases and the J gene lost 2 bases, with 11 bases spanning the gap. The CDR3 has 14 amino acids. Germline CDR1 is MNHEY and CDR2 is SVGEGT. DNA of the CDR3: TGTGCCAGCAGTTATCGAGGGGGAACCTACGAGCAGTACTTC. Residues: CASSYRGGTYEQYF.

The chain combines TRBV7-3 with TRBJ2-3, with 10 bases aligning to TRBD1. Germline CDR1 reads SGHTA; CDR2 reads FQGTGA. V was clipped by 5 bases and J by 6 bases; unmatched bases: 5. CDR3 length: 14 amino acids. CDR3 region: CASSPGTGADTQYF. DNA of the CDR3: TGTGCCAGCAGCCCTGGGACAGGGGCCGATACGCAGTATTTT.

This clone was seen once. The V call is TRBV5-1, the J call TRBJ2-7; 7 positions agree with TRBD1. Trimming took 5 bases from V and 0 from J; bases not matched to a gene: 8. CDR3 length: 15 residues. CDR1 and CDR2 (germline): SGHRS, YFSETQ. CDR3 sequence (DNA): TGCGCCAGCAGTCCAGGACAGGTGAGCTCCTACGAGCAGTACTTC. Its protein is CASSPGQVSSYEQYF.

This clone has more than one count but fewer than ten. J is TRBJ1-2 and V is TRBV18, with D unclear. V lost 2 bases and J 0 bases, leaving 13 bases between the germline ends. Looked up from germline, CDR1 is KGHSH and CDR2 is LQKENI. This CDR3 has 16 amino acids. CDR3 region: CASSPAVVGPNYGYTF. CDR3 nucleotides: TGTGCCAGCTCACCAGCGGTTGTAGGCCCTAACTATGGCTACACCTTC.

The gene calls are TRBV7-9 and TRBJ2-3; 7 nucleotides line up with TRBD2. The CDR3 is made up of 14 amino acids. V dropped 5 bases and J dropped 2; count of bases not matched to a gene: 4. In germline, CDR1 is SEHNR, CDR2 FQNEAQ (reference sequence). The CDR3 region is CASSGRDYTDTQYF. DNA of the CDR3: TGTGCCAGCAGCGGCAGGGACTACACAGATACGCAGTATTTT.

The V gene is TRBV29-1, the J gene TRBJ1-2, with 10 nucleotides matching TRBD1. Germline CDR1 reads SQVTM; CDR2 reads ANQGSEA. V lost 4 bases, J lost 7 bases, and 6 bases stayed unmatched. The CDR3 totals 13 residues. In DNA form, the CDR3 reads TGCAGCGTTGGCCGGGGACAGGGGTTTGGCTACACCTTC. Its translation is CSVGRGQGFGYTF.

J is TRBJ1-1 and V is TRBV28, with no clear D. The V end was cut by 7 bases, the J end by 0 bases, with 9 bases between. The CDR3 runs 13 residues. In germline, CDR1 is MDHEN, CDR2 SYDVKM. The DNA for the CDR3 is TGTGCCAGCATCCCGGAGTTGAACACTGAAGCTTTCTTT. Translation: CASIPELNTEAFF.